These T cell receptor beta chains were read from a single sample in a study of shared clonotypes between healthy human individuals. Here immunoSEQ multiplex PCR was the method, and the copy in TCRdb shows in-frame clones only, minus some. The sample holds about a million clones, roughly 80% seen once. Sequencing was carried out using memory CD4+ T cells sorted from blood. These receptors came from a young man in good health. Both conserved end residues are part of each CDR3. D genes are given only for firm matches. Some rows have no size entry. The others give once, few or many, or a class for an expanded clone.

cdr3_nt cdr3_aa clone_size j_call d_call v_call
TGTGCCAGCTCACCCGGACTCTATGAGCTGTTTTTT CASSPGLYELFF . TRBJ2-2 . TRBV18
TGTGCCAGCAGCCTCTCCCTCGGCTACGAGCAGTACTTC CASSLSLGYEQYF . TRBJ2-7 . TRBV6-5
TGCGCCAGCAGCTTTTCGGGCAGCCAACTTGGCTACACCTTC CASSFSGSQLGYTF . TRBJ1-2 . TRBV5-1
TGCGCCAGCAGCTTGGGGGCAGGGTACTATGGCTACACCTTC CASSLGAGYYGYTF . TRBJ1-2 . TRBV5-1
TGTGCCAGCAGTGAGACTAGCGGGGTCGGCCGAGAGACCCAGTACTTC CASSETSGVGRETQYF . TRBJ2-5 TRBD2 TRBV2
TGTGCCAGCAGCTTCGACAGGACCTACGAGCAGTACTTC CASSFDRTYEQYF . TRBJ2-7 . TRBV7-2
TGTGCCAGCAGCCTCCACCGGGACCAAAAGAATGAGCAGTTCTTC CASSLHRDQKNEQFF . TRBJ2-1 . TRBV7-2
TGTGCCAGCAGCTTAGGAAGTGTCGAGCAGTACTTC CASSLGSVEQYF . TRBJ2-7 . TRBV11-2
TGCGCCAGCAGCACTGGGCCGGGGGAAAAACTGTTTTTT CASSTGPGEKLFF . TRBJ1-4 . TRBV5-1
TGCGCCAGCGGTCCTGGTGGATCCTACGAGCAGTACTTC CASGPGGSYEQYF . TRBJ2-7 . TRBV10-1
TGCGCCAGCAGCAACCGACAGGGCCAAGGCGAAAAACTGTTTTTT CASSNRQGQGEKLFF . TRBJ1-4 TRBD1 TRBV5-1
TGTGCCAGCCACTACAGGAAAGAGACCCAGTACTTC CASHYRKETQYF . TRBJ2-5 . TRBV2
TGCAGCGTTGAAGTGGGCAGGACGCCAGATACGCAGTATTTT CSVEVGRTPDTQYF once TRBJ2-3 . TRBV29-1
TGCGCCAGCAGCGATACACAAGGTGAAGATACGCAGTATTTT CASSDTQGEDTQYF . TRBJ2-3 . TRBV5-1
TGTGCCAGCAGCGCACAGGAGTCTACGCAGTATTTT CASSAQESTQYF few TRBJ2-3 . TRBV9
TGTGCCAGCAGCAAAGCCGGGACTAGCGGGGCCCATCACACCGGGGAGCTGTTTTTT CASSKAGTSGAHHTGELFF . TRBJ2-2 . TRBV21-1
TGTGCCAGCAGAAGAAGCGGGGAACTTTTATATACGCAGTATTTT CASRRSGELLYTQYF . TRBJ2-3 TRBD2 TRBV6-5
TGCGCCAGCAGCGCCGACAGTATCTATGGCTACACCTTC CASSADSIYGYTF once TRBJ1-2 . TRBV5-1
TGTGCCAGCAGTTATAGCGGGAGCTCCTACGAGCAGTACTTC CASSYSGSSYEQYF . TRBJ2-7 TRBD2 TRBV2
TGTGCCAGCAGCTCCTCTCAGGTAGAGCAGTACTTC CASSSSQVEQYF . TRBJ2-7 . TRBV11-2
TGCGCCAGCAGCCAAGAAGGTAGTACGGCAGGACGCTCCTACAATGAGCAGTTCTTC CASSQEGSTAGRSYNEQFF . TRBJ2-1 . TRBV4-1
TGTGCCAGCAGGTCATTTACAGGGGGGTTCGGACTGTTTTTT CASRSFTGGFGLFF . TRBJ1-4 TRBD1 TRBV6-5
TGTGCCAGCAGTGTATCCGTCCTCAATCAGCCCCAGCATTTT CASSVSVLNQPQHF few TRBJ1-5 . TRBV6-1
TGTGCCAGCAGCTTTACCTCGGGACTAGAGTTGGAGACCCAGTACTTC CASSFTSGLELETQYF . TRBJ2-5 TRBD2 TRBV11-2
TGTGCCAGCAGTTTGACTAGCGGGGGACTAGCCAAAAACATTCAGTACTTC CASSLTSGGLAKNIQYF . TRBJ2-4 TRBD2 TRBV28
TGTGCCAGCAGCTTATTTGCCCAATCCTACGAGCAGTACTTC CASSLFAQSYEQYF once TRBJ2-7 . TRBV11-2
TGTGCCAGCAGCTTGGGATCCAGGGGGGCCACAGATACGCAGTATTTT CASSLGSRGATDTQYF once TRBJ2-3 . TRBV5-6
TGTGCCAGCAGCTCCCGGGGGGAGACCCCCGAAGCGGGCTATGGCTACACCTTC CASSSRGETPEAGYGYTF once TRBJ1-2 . TRBV21-1
TGTGCCAGTAGTATAGTTGGCCCCGGGGACGAGCAGTACTTC CASSIVGPGDEQYF . TRBJ2-7 . TRBV19
TGTGCCAGCAGCGGTGGACAGGGTTACGCTGAGCAGTTCTTC CASSGGQGYAEQFF . TRBJ2-1 TRBD1 TRBV9
TGTGCCTGGAGGGCTAAACTTGGGAAGGAGGATAATGAGCAGTTCTTC CAWRAKLGKEDNEQFF . TRBJ2-1 . TRBV30
TGTGCCAGCCGGGGCACGGGCGGGCGAGATACGCAGTATTTT CASRGTGGRDTQYF few TRBJ2-3 . TRBV2
TGTGCCAGCAGCTTATTAGGACTAGCTTTAACCGGGGAGCTGTTTTTT CASSLLGLALTGELFF . TRBJ2-2 TRBD2 TRBV7-2
TGTGCCAGTAGTGTACAGGGGGCCCAAGAGACCCAGTACTTC CASSVQGAQETQYF . TRBJ2-5 TRBD1 TRBV19
TGTGCCAGCAGCTTGGCCGGGCGGTCAACTAATGAAAAACTGTTTTTT CASSLAGRSTNEKLFF once TRBJ1-4 . TRBV5-6
TGTGCCAGCAGTGTATGGGACAGGAACAATGAGCAGTTCTTC CASSVWDRNNEQFF . TRBJ2-1 TRBD1 TRBV2
TGCGCCAGCAGCCAACTCACAGGGGGCAGCTCCTACGAGCAGTACTTC CASSQLTGGSSYEQYF . TRBJ2-7 TRBD1 TRBV4-1
TGTGCCAGCAGCCAGGACGGGAATTCACCCCTCCACTTT CASSQDGNSPLHF . TRBJ1-6 . TRBV6-5
TGTGCCAGCAGCTTGAGCAACGTGCAGTTCTTC CASSLSNVQFF . TRBJ2-1 . TRBV5-8